This record covers a single TCR beta chain. Its antigen remains unidentified. This entry comes from a study of cytomegalovirus exposure and HLA in healthy donors. General observations from the study: Prior analysis indicated that the majority of TCR beta V segments exhibited productivity approximately 87% or approximately 30% of the time. A likely sequencing artifact accounted for one observed cluster of highly shared sequence variants. Researchers reported in a later analysis that common viral pathogens appeared linked to several top clusters. Presence/absence analyses rested on an assumption that sequencing depth was roughly uniform across donors.

PCR involved 60 Vbeta and 13 Jbeta primers. Sequenced by immunoSEQ multiplex PCR; TCRdb stores in-frame clones only, minus some. The sample records tens of thousands of clones, just under 70% being singletons. Per the germline V gene, CDR1 is MRHNA and CDR2 is SNTAGT. There are 17 residues in the CDR3. V dropped 6 bases and J dropped 9; count of bases not matched to a gene: 20. Sample: PBMCs. The clonotype originates from a man aged 45-60 years in good health and CMV-seronegative. V gene TRBV6-4 combines with J gene TRBJ2-1; TRBD2 matches at 7 bases. The CDR3 DNA reads TGTGCCAGCAGCCTAACCGGGACTACCAACCGGGAAGGTGAGCAGTTCTTC. Translating it yields CASSLTGTTNREGEQFF.